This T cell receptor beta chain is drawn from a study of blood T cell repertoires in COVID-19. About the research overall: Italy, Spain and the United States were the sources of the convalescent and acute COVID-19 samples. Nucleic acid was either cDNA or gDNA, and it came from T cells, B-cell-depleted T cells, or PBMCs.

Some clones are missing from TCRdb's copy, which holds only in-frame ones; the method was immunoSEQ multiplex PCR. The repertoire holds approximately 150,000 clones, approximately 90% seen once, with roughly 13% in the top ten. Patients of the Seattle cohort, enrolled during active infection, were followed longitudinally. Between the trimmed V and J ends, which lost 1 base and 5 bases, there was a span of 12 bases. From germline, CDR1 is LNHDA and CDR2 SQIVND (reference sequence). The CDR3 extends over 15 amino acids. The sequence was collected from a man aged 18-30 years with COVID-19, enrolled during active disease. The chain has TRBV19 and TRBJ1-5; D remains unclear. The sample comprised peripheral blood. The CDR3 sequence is CASSIAPPDYQPQHF. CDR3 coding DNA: TGTGCCAGTAGTATAGCCCCACCGGACTATCAGCCCCAGCATTTT.